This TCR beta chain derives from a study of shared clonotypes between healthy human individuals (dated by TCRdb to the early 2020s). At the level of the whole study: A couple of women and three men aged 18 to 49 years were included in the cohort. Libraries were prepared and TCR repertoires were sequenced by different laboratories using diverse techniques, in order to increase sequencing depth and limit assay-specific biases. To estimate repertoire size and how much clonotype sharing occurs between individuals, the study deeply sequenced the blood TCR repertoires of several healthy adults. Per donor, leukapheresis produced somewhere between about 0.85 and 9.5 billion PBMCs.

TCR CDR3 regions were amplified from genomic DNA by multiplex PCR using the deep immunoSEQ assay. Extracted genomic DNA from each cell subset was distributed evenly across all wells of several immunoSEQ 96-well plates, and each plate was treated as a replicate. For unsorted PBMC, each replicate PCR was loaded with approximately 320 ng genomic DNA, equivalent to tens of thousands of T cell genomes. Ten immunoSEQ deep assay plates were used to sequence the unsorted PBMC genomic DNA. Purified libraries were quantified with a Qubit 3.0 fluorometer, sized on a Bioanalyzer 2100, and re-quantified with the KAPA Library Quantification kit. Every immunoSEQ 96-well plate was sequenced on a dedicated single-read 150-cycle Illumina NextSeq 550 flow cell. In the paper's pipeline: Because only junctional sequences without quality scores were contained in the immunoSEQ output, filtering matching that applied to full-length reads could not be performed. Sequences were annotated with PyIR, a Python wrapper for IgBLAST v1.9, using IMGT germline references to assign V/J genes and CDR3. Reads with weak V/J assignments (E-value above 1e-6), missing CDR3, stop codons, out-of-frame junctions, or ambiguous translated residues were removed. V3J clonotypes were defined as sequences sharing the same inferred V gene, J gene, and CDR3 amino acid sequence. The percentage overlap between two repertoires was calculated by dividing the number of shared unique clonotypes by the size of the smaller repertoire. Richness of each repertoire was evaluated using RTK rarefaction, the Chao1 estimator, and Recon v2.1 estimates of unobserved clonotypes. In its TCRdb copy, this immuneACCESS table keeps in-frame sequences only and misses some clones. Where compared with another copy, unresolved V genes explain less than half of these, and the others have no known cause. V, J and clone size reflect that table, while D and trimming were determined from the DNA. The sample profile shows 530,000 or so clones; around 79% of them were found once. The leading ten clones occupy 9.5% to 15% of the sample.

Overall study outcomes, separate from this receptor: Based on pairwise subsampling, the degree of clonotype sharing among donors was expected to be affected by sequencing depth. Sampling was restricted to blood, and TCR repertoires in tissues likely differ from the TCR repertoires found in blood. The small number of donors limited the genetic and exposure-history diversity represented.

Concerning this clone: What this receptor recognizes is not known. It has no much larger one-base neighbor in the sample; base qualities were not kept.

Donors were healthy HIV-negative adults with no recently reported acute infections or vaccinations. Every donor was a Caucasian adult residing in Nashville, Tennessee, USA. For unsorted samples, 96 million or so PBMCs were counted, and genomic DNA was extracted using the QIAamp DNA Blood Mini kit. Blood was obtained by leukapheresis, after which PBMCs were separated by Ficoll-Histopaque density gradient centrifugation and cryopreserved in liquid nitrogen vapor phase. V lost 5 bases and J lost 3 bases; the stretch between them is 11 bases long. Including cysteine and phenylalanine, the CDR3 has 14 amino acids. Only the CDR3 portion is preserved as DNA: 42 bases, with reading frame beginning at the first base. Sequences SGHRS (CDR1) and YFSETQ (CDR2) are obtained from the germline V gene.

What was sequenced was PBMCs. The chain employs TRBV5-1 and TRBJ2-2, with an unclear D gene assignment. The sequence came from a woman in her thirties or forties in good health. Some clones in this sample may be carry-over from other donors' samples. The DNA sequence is TGCGCCAGCAGTACGGACGGATACACCGGGGAGCTGTTTTTT. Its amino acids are CASSTDGYTGELFF. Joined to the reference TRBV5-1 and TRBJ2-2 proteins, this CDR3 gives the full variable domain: KAGVTQTPRYLIKTRGQQVTLSCSPISGHRSVSWYQQTPGQGLQFLFEYFSETQRNKGNFPGRFSGRQFSNSRSEMNVSTLELGDSALYLCASSTDGYTGELFFGEGSRLTVL.